This T cell receptor beta chain was identified during a study of beta chain features in type 1 diabetes. In its sample, this clone was seen a few times. There are 14 residues in the CDR3. Germline CDR1 and CDR2: SQVTM and ANQGSEA. Trimming took off 6 bases at V and 4 bases at J, with 15 bases between the two ends. Reverse transcription of all isolated RNA meant that expressed TCRB transcripts were sequenced. Produced via immunoSEQ multiplex PCR; TCRdb's table is partial and in-frame only. Here the sample spans hundreds of thousands of clones, over 9.5% being singletons. Sequenced input: naive CD4+ T cells from blood. This receptor was obtained from a man younger than 35 in good health. The chain couples TRBV29-1 to TRBJ2-2; tentative D call: TRBD2 (6 bases). The CDR3 sequence: CSVGLLEGTGELFF. As DNA, the CDR3 is TGCAGCGTCGGACTCCTGGAGGGCACCGGGGAGCTGTTTTTT.